This TCR beta chain was identified in a study of glioma-infiltrating T cells after dendritic cell vaccination. Deletions cut 3 bases from V and 0 bases from J, with 5 bases between. This CDR3 has 13 residues. Germline loops: CDR1 KGHSH, CDR2 LQKENI. Sequenced by immunoSEQ multiplex PCR; TCRdb stores in-frame clones only, minus some. Of 3,200 or so clones listed, almost 80% were seen once; the top ten hold about 4.3%. V usage is TRBV18 and J usage is TRBJ1-1; D unresolved. The sequences come from tumor tissue, collected before dendritic cell vaccination. The receptor was derived from a human donor with glioblastoma. The CDR3 protein is CASSPTMNTEAFF. In DNA, the CDR3 is TGTGCCAGCTCACCCACTATGAACACTGAAGCTTTCTTT.